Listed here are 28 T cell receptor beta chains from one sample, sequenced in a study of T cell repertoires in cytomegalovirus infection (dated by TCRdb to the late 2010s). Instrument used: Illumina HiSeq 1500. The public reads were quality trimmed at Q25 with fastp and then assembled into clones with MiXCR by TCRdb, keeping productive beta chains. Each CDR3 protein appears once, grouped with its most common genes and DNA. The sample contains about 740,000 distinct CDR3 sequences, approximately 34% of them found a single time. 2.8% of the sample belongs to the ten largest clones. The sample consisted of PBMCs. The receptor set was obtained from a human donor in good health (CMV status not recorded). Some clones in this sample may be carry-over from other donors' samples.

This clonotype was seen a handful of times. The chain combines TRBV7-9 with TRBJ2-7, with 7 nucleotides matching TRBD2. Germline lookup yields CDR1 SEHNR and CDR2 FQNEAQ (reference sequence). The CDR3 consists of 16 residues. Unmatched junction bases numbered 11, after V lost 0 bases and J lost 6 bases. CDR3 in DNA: TGTGCCAGCAGCTTAGCGCGGGGCGGGAGTCTCGGCGAGCAGTACTTC. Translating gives CASSLARGGSLGEQYF.

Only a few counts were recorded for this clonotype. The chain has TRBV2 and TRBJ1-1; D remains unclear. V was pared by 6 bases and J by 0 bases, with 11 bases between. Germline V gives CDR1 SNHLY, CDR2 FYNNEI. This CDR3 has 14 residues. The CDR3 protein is CASSKASMNTEAFF. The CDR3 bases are TGTGCCAGCAGCAAGGCATCGATGAACACTGAAGCTTTCTTT.

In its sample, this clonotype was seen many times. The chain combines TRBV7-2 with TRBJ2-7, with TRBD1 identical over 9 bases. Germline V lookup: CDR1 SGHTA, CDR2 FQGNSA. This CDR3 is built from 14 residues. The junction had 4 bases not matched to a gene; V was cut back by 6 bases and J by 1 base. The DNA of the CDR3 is TGTGCCAGCAGGGAGGGGACAGGGTCCTACGAGCAGTACTTC. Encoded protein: CASREGTGSYEQYF.

The CDR3 DNA sequence: TGTGCCAGCAGCCAAGGCTTTGTTGGCCCCGGGGGGACCCAGTACTTC. Translation gives CASSQGFVGPGGTQYF. The chain recombines TRBV4-2 with TRBJ2-5; D perhaps matches TRBD2 (6 bases). Trimming removed 1 base at V and 7 bases at J, with 19 bases between. From germline, CDR1 is LGHNA and CDR2 YNFKEQ. The CDR3 totals 16 residues.

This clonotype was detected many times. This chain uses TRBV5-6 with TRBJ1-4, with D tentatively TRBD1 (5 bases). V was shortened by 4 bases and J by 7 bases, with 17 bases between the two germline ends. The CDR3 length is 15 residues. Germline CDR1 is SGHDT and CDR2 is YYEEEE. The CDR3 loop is CASSPRQGGIEKLFF. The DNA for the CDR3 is TGTGCCAGCAGCCCTCGTCAGGGAGGCATTGAAAAACTGTTTTTT.

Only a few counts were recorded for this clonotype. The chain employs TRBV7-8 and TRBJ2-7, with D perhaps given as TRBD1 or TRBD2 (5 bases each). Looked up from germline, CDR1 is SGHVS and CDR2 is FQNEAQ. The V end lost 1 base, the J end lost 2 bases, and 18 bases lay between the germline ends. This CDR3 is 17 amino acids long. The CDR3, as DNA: TGTGCCAGCAGCTTAGAATTCCGGGGCCCAAAGACCTACGAGCAGTACTTC. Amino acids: CASSLEFRGPKTYEQYF.

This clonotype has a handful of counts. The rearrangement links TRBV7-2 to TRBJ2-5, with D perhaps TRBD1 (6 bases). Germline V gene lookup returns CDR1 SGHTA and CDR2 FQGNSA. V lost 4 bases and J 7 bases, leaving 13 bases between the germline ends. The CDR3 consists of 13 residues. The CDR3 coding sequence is TGTGCCAGCAGCTCCCAGGGGTCGGGGACCCAGTACTTC. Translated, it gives CASSSQGSGTQYF.

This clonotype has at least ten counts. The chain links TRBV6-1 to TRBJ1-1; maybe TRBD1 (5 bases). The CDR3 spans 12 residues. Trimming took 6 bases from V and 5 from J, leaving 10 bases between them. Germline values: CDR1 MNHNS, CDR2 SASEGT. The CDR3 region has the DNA TGTGCCAGCAGCCTCGGGACGACTGAAGCTTTCTTT. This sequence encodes CASSLGTTEAFF.

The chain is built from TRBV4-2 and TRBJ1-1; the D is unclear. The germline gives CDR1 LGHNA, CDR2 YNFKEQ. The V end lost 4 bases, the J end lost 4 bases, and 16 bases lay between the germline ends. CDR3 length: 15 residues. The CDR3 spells CASSPQVLGTTEAFF. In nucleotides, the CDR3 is TGTGCCAGCAGCCCCCAGGTCCTGGGAACCACTGAAGCTTTCTTT.

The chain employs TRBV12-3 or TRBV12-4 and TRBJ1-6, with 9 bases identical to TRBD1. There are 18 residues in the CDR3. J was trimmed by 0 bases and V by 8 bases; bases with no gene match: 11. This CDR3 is CASAFGGQGSSYNSPLHF. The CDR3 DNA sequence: TGTGCCAGCGCGTTCGGGGGACAGGGAAGCTCCTATAATTCACCCCTCCACTTT.

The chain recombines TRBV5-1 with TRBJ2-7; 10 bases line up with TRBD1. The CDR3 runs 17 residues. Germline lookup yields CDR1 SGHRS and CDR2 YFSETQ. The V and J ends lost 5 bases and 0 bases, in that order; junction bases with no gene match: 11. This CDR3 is CASRQTGGTFSSYEQYF. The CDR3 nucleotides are TGCGCCAGCAGGCAGACAGGGGGCACCTTTAGCTCCTACGAGCAGTACTTC.

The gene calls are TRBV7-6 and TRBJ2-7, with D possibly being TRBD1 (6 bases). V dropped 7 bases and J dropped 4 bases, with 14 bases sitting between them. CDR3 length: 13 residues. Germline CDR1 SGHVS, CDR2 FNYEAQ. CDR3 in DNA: TGTGCCAGCACCCCAATACAGGGATACGAGCAGTACTTC. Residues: CASTPIQGYEQYF.

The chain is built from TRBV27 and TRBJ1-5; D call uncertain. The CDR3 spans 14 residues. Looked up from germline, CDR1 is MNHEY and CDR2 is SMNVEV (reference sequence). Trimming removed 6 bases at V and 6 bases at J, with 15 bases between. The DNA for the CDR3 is TGTGCCAGCAGGGGTTCAGGAGTGGGTCAGCCCCAGCATTTT. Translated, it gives CASRGSGVGQPQHF.

The DNA for the CDR3 is TGTGCCATCAGTGAGTCGACCTTATACCGTAATAATGAGCAGTTCTTC. It translates to CAISESTLYRNNEQFF. The chain recombines TRBV10-3 with TRBJ2-1, with D hard to call. The CDR3 sequence is 16 residues long. V was shortened by 0 bases and J by 7 bases, with 16 bases between the two germline ends. In germline, CDR1 is ENHRY, CDR2 SYGVKD.

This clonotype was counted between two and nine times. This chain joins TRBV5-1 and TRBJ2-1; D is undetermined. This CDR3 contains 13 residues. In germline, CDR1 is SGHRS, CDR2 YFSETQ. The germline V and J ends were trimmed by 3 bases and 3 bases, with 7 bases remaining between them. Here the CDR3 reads CASSSILYNEQFF. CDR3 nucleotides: TGCGCCAGCAGCTCGATCCTCTACAATGAGCAGTTCTTC.

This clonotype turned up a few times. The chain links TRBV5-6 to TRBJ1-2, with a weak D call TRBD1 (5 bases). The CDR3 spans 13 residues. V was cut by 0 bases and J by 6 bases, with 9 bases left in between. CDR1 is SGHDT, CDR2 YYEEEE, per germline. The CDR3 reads CASSLGREHGYTF. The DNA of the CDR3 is TGTGCCAGCAGCTTGGGCAGGGAGCATGGCTACACCTTC.

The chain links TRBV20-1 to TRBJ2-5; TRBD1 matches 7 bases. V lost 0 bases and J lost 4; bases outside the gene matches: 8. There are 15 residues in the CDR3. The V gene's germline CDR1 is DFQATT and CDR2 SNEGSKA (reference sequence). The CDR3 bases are TGCAGTGCTAGAGATCGGGCGCCAGGGGGAGAGACCCAGTACTTC. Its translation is CSARDRAPGGETQYF.

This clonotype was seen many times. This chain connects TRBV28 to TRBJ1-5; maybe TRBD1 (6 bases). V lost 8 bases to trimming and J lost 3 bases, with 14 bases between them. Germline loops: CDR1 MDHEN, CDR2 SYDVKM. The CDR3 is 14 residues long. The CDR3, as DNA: TGTGCCAGCTCTACTGGACAGCTCAATCAGCCCCAGCATTTT. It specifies CASSTGQLNQPQHF.

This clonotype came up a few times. This CDR3 is CASSSSSGRASYNEQFF. The CDR3 coding sequence is TGTGCCAGCAGTTCCTCTAGCGGGAGGGCCTCCTACAATGAGCAGTTCTTC. The V gene is TRBV28, the J gene TRBJ2-1, with 12 bases matching TRBD2. CDR1 MDHEN and CDR2 SYDVKM come from the germline V gene. The CDR3 contains 17 residues. Trimming at V came to 4 bases and at J to 0 bases, leaving 4 bases not matched to a gene.

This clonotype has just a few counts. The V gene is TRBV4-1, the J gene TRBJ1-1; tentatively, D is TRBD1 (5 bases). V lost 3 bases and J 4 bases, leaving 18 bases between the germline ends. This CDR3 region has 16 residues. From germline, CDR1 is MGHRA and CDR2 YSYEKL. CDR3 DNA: TGCGCCAGCAGCCAGTCAATGGGGCGGGGAGGCACTGAAGCTTTCTTT. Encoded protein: CASSQSMGRGGTEAFF.

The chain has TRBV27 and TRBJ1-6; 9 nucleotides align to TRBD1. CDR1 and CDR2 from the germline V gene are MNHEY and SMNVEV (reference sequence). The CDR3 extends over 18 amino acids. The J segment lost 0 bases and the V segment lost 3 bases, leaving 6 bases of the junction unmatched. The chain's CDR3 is CASSFGTGRGSYNSPLHF. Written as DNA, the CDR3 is TGTGCCAGCAGTTTTGGGACAGGGAGGGGCTCCTATAATTCACCCCTCCACTTT.

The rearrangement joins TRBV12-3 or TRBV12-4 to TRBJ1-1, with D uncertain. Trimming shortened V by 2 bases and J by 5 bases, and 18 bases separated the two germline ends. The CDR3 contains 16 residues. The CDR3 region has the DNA TGTGCCAGCAGTTTAAAGACCCCTCGAGGGCGGACTGAAGCTTTCTTT. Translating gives CASSLKTPRGRTEAFF.

CDR3 coding DNA: TGTGCCTGGAGTGTTGGGACTGAAGCTTTCTTT. Amino acids: CAWSVGTEAFF. The chain couples TRBV30 to TRBJ1-1; D call uncertain. Between the trimmed V and J ends, which lost 0 bases and 5 bases, there was a span of 4 bases. The germline V gene has CDR1 GTSNPN and CDR2 SVGIG (reference sequence). CDR3 length: 11 residues.

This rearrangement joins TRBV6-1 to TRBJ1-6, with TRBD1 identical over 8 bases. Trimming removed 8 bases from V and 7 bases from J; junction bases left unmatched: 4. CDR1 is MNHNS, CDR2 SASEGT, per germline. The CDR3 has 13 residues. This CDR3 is CASGQGVNSPLHF. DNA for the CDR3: TGTGCCAGCGGACAGGGAGTAAATTCACCCCTCCACTTT.

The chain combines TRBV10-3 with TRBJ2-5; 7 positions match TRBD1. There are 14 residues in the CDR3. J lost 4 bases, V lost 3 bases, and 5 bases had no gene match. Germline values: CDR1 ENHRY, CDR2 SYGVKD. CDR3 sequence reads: CAISDPRQGETQYF. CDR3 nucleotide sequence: TGTGCCATCAGTGATCCAAGACAGGGAGAGACCCAGTACTTC.

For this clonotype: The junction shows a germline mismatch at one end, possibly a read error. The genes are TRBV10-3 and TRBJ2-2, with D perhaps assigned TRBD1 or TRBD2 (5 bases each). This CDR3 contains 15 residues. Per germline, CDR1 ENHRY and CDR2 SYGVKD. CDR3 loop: CAIGDSSAGTGELFF. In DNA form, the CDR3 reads TGTGCCATCGGTGACAGCTCGGCGGGCACCGGGGAGCTGTTTTTT.

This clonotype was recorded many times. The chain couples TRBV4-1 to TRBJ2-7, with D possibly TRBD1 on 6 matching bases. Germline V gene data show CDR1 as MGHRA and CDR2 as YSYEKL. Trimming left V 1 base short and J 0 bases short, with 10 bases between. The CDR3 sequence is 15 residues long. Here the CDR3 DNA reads TGCGCCAGCAGCCAAGTCCCAGGGGACTCCTACGAGCAGTACTTC. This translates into CASSQVPGDSYEQYF.

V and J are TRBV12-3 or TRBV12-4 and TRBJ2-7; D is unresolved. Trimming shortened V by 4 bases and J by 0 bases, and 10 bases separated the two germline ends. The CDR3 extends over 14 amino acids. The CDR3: CASSSSTRSYEQYF. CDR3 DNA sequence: TGTGCCAGCAGTTCGTCGACACGCTCCTACGAGCAGTACTTC.